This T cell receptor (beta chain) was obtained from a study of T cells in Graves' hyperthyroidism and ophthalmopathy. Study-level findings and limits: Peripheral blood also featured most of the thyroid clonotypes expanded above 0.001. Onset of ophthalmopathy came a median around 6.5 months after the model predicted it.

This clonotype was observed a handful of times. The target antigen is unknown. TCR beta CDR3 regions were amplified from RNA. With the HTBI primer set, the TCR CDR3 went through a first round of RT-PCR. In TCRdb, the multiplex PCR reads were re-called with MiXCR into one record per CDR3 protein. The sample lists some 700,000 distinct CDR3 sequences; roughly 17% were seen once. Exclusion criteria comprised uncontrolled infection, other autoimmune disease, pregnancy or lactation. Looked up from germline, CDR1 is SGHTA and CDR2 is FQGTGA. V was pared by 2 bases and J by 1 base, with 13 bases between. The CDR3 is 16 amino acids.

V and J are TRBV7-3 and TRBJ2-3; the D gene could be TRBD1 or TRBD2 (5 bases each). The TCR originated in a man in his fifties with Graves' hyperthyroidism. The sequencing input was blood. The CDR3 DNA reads TGTGCCAGCAGCTTAGGGGGACCGAGCGGCACAGATACGCAGTATTTT. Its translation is CASSLGGPSGTDTQYF.